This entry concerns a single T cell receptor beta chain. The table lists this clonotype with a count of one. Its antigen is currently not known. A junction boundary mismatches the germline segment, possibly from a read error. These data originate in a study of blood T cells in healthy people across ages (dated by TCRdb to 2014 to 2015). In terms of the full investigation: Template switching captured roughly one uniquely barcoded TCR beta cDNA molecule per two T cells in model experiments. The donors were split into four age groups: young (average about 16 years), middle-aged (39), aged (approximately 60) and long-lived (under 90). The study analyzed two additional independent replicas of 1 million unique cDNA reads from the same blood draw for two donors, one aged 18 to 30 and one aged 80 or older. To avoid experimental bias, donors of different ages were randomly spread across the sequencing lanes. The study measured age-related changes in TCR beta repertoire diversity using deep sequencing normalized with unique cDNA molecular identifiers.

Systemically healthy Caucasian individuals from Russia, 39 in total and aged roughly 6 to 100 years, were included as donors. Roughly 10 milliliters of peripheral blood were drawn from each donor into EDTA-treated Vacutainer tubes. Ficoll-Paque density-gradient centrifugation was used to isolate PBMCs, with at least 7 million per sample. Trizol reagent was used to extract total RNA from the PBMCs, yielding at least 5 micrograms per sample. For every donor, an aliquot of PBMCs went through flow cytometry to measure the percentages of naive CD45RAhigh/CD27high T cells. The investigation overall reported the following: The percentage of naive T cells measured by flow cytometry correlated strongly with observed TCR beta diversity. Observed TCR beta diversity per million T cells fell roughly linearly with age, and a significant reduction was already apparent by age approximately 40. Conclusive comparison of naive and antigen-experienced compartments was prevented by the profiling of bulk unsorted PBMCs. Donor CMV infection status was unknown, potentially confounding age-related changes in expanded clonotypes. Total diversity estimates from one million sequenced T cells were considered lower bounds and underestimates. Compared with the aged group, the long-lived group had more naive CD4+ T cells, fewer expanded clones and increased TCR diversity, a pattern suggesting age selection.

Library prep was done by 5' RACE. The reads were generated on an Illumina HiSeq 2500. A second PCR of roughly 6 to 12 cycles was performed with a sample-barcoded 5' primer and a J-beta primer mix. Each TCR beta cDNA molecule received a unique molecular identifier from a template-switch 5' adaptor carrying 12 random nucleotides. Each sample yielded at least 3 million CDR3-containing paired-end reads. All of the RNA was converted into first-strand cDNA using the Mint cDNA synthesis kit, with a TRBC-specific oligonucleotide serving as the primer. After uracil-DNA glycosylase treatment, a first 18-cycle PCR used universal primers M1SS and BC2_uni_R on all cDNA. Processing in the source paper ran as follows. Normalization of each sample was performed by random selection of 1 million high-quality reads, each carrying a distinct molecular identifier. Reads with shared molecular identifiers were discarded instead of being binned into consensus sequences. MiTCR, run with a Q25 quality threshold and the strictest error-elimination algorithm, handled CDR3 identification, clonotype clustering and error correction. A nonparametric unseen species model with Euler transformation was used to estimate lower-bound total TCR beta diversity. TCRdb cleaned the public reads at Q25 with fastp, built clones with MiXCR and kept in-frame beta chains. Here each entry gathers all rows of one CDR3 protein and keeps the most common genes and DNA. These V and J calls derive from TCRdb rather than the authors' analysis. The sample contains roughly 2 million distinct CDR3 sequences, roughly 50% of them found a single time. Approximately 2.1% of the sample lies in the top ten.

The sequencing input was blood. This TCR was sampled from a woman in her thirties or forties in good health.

The nucleotide sequence reads TGTACCAGCAGCCAAGGACAGGGGGATAACTCCTACGAGCAGTACTTC. This gives the protein CTSSQGQGDNSYEQYF. Here the chain combines TRBV4-2 and TRBJ2-7, with 10 bases aligning to TRBD1. The CDR3 runs 16 amino acids, cysteine and phenylalanine included. The only DNA kept is the CDR3, 48 bases in frame from the first base. The CDR1 and CDR2 encoded by the germline V gene are LGHNA and YNFKEQ.